These 7 T cell receptor beta chains came from one sample sequenced in a study of blood T cell repertoires in COVID-19. Profiling relied on immunoSEQ multiplex PCR, and the TCRdb table lists in-frame clones only, not all of them. The table shows about 190,000 clones, with about 83% occurring only once. Sequenced sample: PBMCs or T cells enriched from blood (not recorded which). The receptors derive from a woman in her twenties or thirties who had been exposed to COVID-19.

The chain recombines TRBV9 with TRBJ1-4; 7 nucleotides align to TRBD1. V was pared by 3 bases and J by 8 bases, with 7 bases of the junction left unmatched. The germline V gene encodes CDR1 SGDLS and CDR2 YYNGEE. The CDR3 consists of 14 residues. CDR3 protein: CASSATGYNEKLFF. In DNA form, the CDR3 reads TGTGCCAGCAGCGCGACAGGGTACAACGAAAAACTGTTTTTT.

This sequence joins TRBV2 and TRBJ1-5, with 9 bases identical to TRBD1. CDR1 and CDR2 from the germline V gene are SNHLY and FYNNEI. The CDR3 runs to 17 residues. V lost 2 bases and J lost 0; bases outside the gene matches: 5. The CDR3 sequence: CASSELDRGYSNQPQHF. CDR3 DNA sequence: TGTGCCAGCAGTGAACTTGACAGGGGGTATAGCAATCAGCCCCAGCATTTT.

The J gene is TRBJ2-7, the V gene TRBV7-8, with D hard to call. CDR1 is SGHVS and CDR2 is FQNEAQ in the germline V gene. V lost 4 bases and J 2 bases, leaving 12 bases between the germline ends. This CDR3 spans 14 amino acids. The CDR3 nucleotides read TGTGCCAGCAGCTCAACCGACATTCCCTACGAGCAGTACTTC. Protein sequence: CASSSTDIPYEQYF.

In this sample, this clone turned up once. The gene calls are TRBV9 and TRBJ2-2; TRBD1 might be the D (8 bases). Germline CDR1 reads SGDLS; CDR2 reads YYNGEE. V was shortened by 4 bases and J by 3 bases, with 16 bases between the two germline ends. CDR3 size: 16 residues. The CDR3 sequence is CASSPRQGRDTGELFF. The CDR3 DNA reads as TGTGCCAGCAGCCCCAGACAGGGGAGGGACACCGGGGAGCTGTTTTTT.

As for this clone: This sample includes further DNA sequences coding for the same CDR3. The CDR3 DNA is TGTGCCTGGTCCCAGGGGAACACTGAAGCTTTCTTT. Its translation: CAWSQGNTEAFF. The chain is built from TRBV30 and TRBJ1-1, with D possibly TRBD1 on 5 matching bases. Trimming took off 5 bases at V and 1 base at J, with 8 bases between the two ends. Per germline, CDR1 GTSNPN and CDR2 SVGIG (reference sequence). CDR3 length: 12 amino acids. The entire variable domain, with the rest obtained from reference TRBV30 and TRBJ1-1, is as follows: SQTIHQWPATLVQPVGSPLSLECTVEGTSNPNLYWYRQAAGRGLQLLFYSVGIGQISSEVPQNLSASRPQDRQFILSSKKLLLSDSGFYLCAWSQGNTEAFFGQGTRLTVV.

This sequence joins TRBV24-1 and TRBJ2-5; D unresolved. Between the trimmed V and J ends, which lost 4 bases and 9 bases, there was a span of 14 bases. Germline V lookup: CDR1 KGHDR, CDR2 SFDVKD. The CDR3 is 13 amino acids. The CDR3 is CATSESPSQAQYF. CDR3 nucleotides: TGTGCCACCAGTGAATCCCCTTCCCAGGCCCAGTACTTC.

This sequence joins TRBV7-9 and TRBJ1-6, with 9 positions matching TRBD1. Looked up from germline, CDR1 is SEHNR and CDR2 is FQNEAQ (reference sequence). The CDR3 is made up of 14 amino acids. The trim removed 5 bases at V and 10 bases at J, leaving 6 bases unmatched. CDR3 bases: TGTGCCAGCAGCGGTATGGACAGGGGCTCACCCCTCCACTTT. Protein sequence: CASSGMDRGSPLHF.